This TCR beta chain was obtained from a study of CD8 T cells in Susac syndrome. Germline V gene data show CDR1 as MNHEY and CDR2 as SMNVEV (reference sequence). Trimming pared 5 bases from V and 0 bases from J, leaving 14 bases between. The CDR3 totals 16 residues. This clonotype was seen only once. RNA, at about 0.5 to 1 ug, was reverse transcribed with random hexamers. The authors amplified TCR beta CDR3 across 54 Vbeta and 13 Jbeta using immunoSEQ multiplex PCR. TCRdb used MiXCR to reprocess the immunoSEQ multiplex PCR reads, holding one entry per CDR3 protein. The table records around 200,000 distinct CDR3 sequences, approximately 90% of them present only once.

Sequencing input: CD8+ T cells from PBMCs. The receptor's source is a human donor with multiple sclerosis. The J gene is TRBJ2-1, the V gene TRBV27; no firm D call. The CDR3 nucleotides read TGTGCCAGCAGTCTAACGGACCTGTACTCCTACAATGAGCAGTTCTTC. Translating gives CASSLTDLYSYNEQFF.